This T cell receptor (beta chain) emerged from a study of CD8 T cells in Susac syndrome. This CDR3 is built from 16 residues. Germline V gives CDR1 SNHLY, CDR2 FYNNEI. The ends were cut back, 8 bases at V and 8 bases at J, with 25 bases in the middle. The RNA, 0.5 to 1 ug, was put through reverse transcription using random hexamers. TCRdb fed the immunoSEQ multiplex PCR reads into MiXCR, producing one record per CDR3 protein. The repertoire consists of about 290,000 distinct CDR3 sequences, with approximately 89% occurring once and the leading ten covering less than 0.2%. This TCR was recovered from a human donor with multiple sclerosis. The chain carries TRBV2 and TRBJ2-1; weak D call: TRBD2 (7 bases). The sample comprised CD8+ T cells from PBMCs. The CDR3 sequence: CASGSDRGGPGDEQFF. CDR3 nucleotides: TGTGCCAGCGGGAGTGATAGGGGGGGGCCCGGGGATGAGCAGTTCTTC.